This TCR beta chain is drawn from a study of a mutant IDH1 vaccine in newly diagnosed glioma. Background on the study: Administration of eight vaccinations to patients took place in weeks 1, 3, 5, 7, 11, 15, 19, 23. Earlier treatment was radiotherapy, temozolomide, or both, with most getting both. Males made up about 60% and females 37.5% of treated patients, whose mean age was approximately 44 years.

Overall study results and limits: It was about 95% of patients that developed vaccine-induced immune responses.

Generated by immunoSEQ multiplex PCR, the TCRdb table keeps only in-frame clones and is missing some. The repertoire holds about 77,000 clones, with around 85% as singletons. The ends were cut back, 5 bases at V and 5 bases at J, with 11 bases in the middle. The CDR3 contains 13 residues. The germline CDR1 and CDR2 sequences are ENHRY and SYGVKD. Time point described: week 23, last vaccination. Every single dose of the vaccine, 300 ug of mutant IDH1 20-mer peptide, came with topical imiquimod. A word on this clone: Its specificity is not known.

The receptor was isolated from a woman between 45 and 60 years old with glioma. The chain has TRBV10-3 and TRBJ2-3; no definite D call. The sequencing here drew on PBMCs, taken from a glioma patient whose treatment included an IDH1 peptide vaccine. The CDR3 nucleotides are TGTGCCATCAGTCGGACCCTGGGAGATACGCAGTATTTT. As protein: CAISRTLGDTQYF.